This is a list of T cell receptor beta chains from one sample in a study of Ad26.COV2.S vaccination and SARS-CoV-2 variants. Sequencing was performed with immunoSEQ multiplex PCR; in TCRdb, only in-frame clones are kept and a portion is missing. Of about half a million clones listed, around 89% are singletons. The sequencing used peripheral blood, collected in a trial of Ad26.COV2.S vaccine versus placebo. These receptors came from a person aged 18-65 years who received the Ad26.COV2.S COVID-19 vaccine or a placebo. Each CDR3 is given with its conserved first and last residue. Fields, in order: clone size, V gene, J gene, CDR3 protein. The size field is filled for only some rows; it gives once, few, many or a size class.

clone size: .
V gene: TRBV7-2
J gene: TRBJ2-7
CDR3 protein: CASSLRPQVSGYEQYF

clone size: once
V gene: TRBV27
J gene: TRBJ2-1
CDR3 protein: CASSTGQDKRYNEQFF

clone size: .
V gene: TRBV21-1
J gene: TRBJ2-2
CDR3 protein: CASSKGGRLAEHTGELFF

clone size: .
V gene: TRBV2
J gene: TRBJ2-1
CDR3 protein: CASSEQGVGGNEQFF

clone size: .
V gene: TRBV9
J gene: TRBJ1-1
CDR3 protein: CASSVTYRANTEAFF

clone size: .
V gene: TRBV10-1
J gene: TRBJ2-1
CDR3 protein: CASSEMATSGANEQFF

clone size: .
V gene: TRBV7-9
J gene: TRBJ1-2
CDR3 protein: CASSQSVYGYTF

clone size: .
V gene: TRBV7-2
J gene: TRBJ1-4
CDR3 protein: CASSSKQGLSEKLFF

clone size: .
V gene: TRBV5-8
J gene: TRBJ1-3
CDR3 protein: CASSRTFSGNTIYF

clone size: .
V gene: TRBV2
J gene: TRBJ2-5
CDR3 protein: CASKGSSLETQYF

clone size: .
V gene: TRBV11-3
J gene: TRBJ1-3
CDR3 protein: CASSLATGNTIYF

clone size: few
V gene: TRBV28
J gene: TRBJ1-2
CDR3 protein: CASSSGQPYGYTF

clone size: .
V gene: TRBV30
J gene: TRBJ2-3
CDR3 protein: CAWRRDRDTQYF

clone size: .
V gene: TRBV10-3
J gene: TRBJ1-1
CDR3 protein: CAIMVGANTEAFF

clone size: .
V gene: TRBV19
J gene: TRBJ2-1
CDR3 protein: CASSIAGQGNHEQFF

clone size: once
V gene: TRBV2
J gene: TRBJ2-7
CDR3 protein: CASSRPGTPYEQYF

clone size: few
V gene: TRBV7-9
J gene: TRBJ1-2
CDR3 protein: CASSPRQGEFGGYTF

clone size: .
V gene: TRBV11-2
J gene: TRBJ2-7
CDR3 protein: CASSYDSSYEQYF

clone size: .
V gene: TRBV10-2
J gene: TRBJ2-2
CDR3 protein: CASSAWSGELFF

clone size: .
V gene: TRBV7-9
J gene: TRBJ2-1
CDR3 protein: CASRGSGYNEQFF

clone size: .
V gene: TRBV4-3
J gene: TRBJ2-1
CDR3 protein: CASSPGGRGSYNEQFF

clone size: once
V gene: TRBV30
J gene: TRBJ1-4
CDR3 protein: CAWNRASEKLFF

clone size: .
V gene: TRBV2
J gene: TRBJ2-2
CDR3 protein: CASRERWGSNTGELFF

clone size: .
V gene: TRBV7-8
J gene: TRBJ1-2
CDR3 protein: CASSPGTGIYGYTF

clone size: .
V gene: TRBV30
J gene: TRBJ2-7
CDR3 protein: CAWTLPGRTYEQYF

clone size: .
V gene: TRBV4-2
J gene: TRBJ2-7
CDR3 protein: CASSQVGGGSSYEQYF

clone size: once
V gene: TRBV5-1
J gene: TRBJ2-6
CDR3 protein: CASSLAKSGANVLTF

clone size: .
V gene: TRBV25-1
J gene: TRBJ2-3
CDR3 protein: CASQRGGSTDTQYF

clone size: .
V gene: TRBV5-1
J gene: TRBJ2-7
CDR3 protein: CASSLGTGLYEQYF

clone size: .
V gene: TRBV28
J gene: TRBJ1-5
CDR3 protein: CASSSPDSYSNQPQHF

clone size: .
V gene: TRBV28
J gene: TRBJ1-1
CDR3 protein: CASSLSGGATEAFF